These 6 T cell receptor beta chains share one sample of origin, sequenced in a study of T-cell reconstitution after alpha-beta-depleted transplantation in children (dated by TCRdb to the mid-2010s). What the research found in general, with its limitations: Over the following months the frequencies of hyperexpanded clones went down, and after one year T-cell counts and TCRbeta diversity were mostly credited to newly produced T cells.

Which antigens these TCRs recognize remains unknown. The method behind the library was PCR. TCRdb shows the sequencer as Illumina HiSeq 2500. To normalize quantification of the TCRbeta repertoire, the TCR libraries were built with molecular barcoding that relied on unique molecular identifiers. TCRdb trimmed public reads at Q25 via fastp, called clones via MiXCR and kept in-frame beta chains. Rows merge per CDR3 protein into single entries with the most common DNA and genes. The sample table lists a few hundred thousand distinct CDR3 sequences, around 7.3% of them with a count of one. About 9.1% of the sample is taken by the ten largest. Explained via the paper, the treatment or condition label denotes: allogeneic hematopoietic cell transplantation with graft depleted of TCRalphabeta T cells and CD19 B cells. The sequencing used peripheral blood, collected 360 days after TCRalphabeta/CD19-depleted stem cell transplant. Every receptor here comes from a female patient younger than 10 who had a stem cell transplant for Fanconi anemia, so the T cells may come from the graft donor.

V gene TRBV5-6 combines with J gene TRBJ1-4; weak D call: TRBD1 (5 bases). Trimming removed 4 bases from V and 0 bases from J, with 22 bases in between. The CDR3 sequence is 19 residues long. Germline loops: CDR1 SGHDT, CDR2 YYEEEE. The CDR3 loop reads CASSPWLGGGAATNEKLFF. Here the CDR3 DNA reads TGTGCCAGCAGCCCTTGGCTCGGAGGAGGGGCTGCAACTAATGAAAAACTGTTTTTT.

This clonotype was seen ten or more times. The chain has TRBV24-1 and TRBJ2-3; no clear D gene. There are 14 residues in the CDR3. V lost 4 bases and J lost 6, with 13 bases in between. CDR1 is KGHDR, CDR2 SFDVKD, per germline. CDR3 protein: CATSEHYMGDTQYF. DNA of the CDR3: TGTGCCACCAGTGAGCATTACATGGGCGATACGCAGTATTTT.

There are many counts of this clonotype. The rearrangement joins TRBV5-1 to TRBJ2-1; tentative D call: TRBD1 (6 bases). V dropped 7 bases and J dropped 6 bases, with 17 bases sitting between them. Germline lookup yields CDR1 SGHRS and CDR2 YFSETQ. The CDR3 is 14 residues long. The CDR3 spells CASRQSGAGNEQFF. The CDR3 bases are TGCGCCAGCCGCCAGTCAGGGGCTGGCAATGAGCAGTTCTTC.

Many counts were recorded for this clonotype. V gene TRBV7-9 combines with J gene TRBJ1-5; D may be TRBD1 (6 bases). The germline CDR1 and CDR2 sequences are SEHNR and FQNEAQ (reference sequence). V shed 4 bases and J shed 6 bases, with 19 bases lying between them. The CDR3 contains 16 residues. DNA of the CDR3: TGTGCCAGCAGCTCAACAGGGAGGTCAGCAGTTCAGCCCCAGCATTTT. It is translated as CASSSTGRSAVQPQHF.

This clonotype was recorded at least ten times. The chain carries TRBV27 and TRBJ1-1; D perhaps matches TRBD1 (6 bases). The V gene lost 3 bases and the J gene lost 6 bases, with 14 bases spanning the gap. There are 14 residues in the CDR3. Germline V CDR1 and CDR2: MNHEY, SMNVEV (reference sequence). The chain's CDR3 is CASSFYREKAEAFF. As DNA, the CDR3 is TGTGCCAGCAGTTTCTACAGGGAAAAGGCTGAAGCTTTCTTT.

A few counts support this clonotype. The CDR3 DNA follows: TGTGCCAGCAGCACGGGACTAGCGGGGCGCGACACCGGGGAGCTGTTTTTT. It yields the protein CASSTGLAGRDTGELFF. This chain connects TRBV7-2 to TRBJ2-2, with TRBD2 matching over 13 bases. With V trimmed by 5 bases and J by 3 bases, 6 bases remained unmatched. Looked up from germline, CDR1 is SGHTA and CDR2 is FQGNSA. The CDR3 is 17 residues long. The whole variable domain, filled in from reference TRBV7-2 and TRBJ2-2, reads GAGVSQSPSNKVTEKGKDVELRCDPISGHTALYWYRQSLGQGLEFLIYFQGNSAPDKSGLPSDRFSAERTGGSVSTLTIQRTQQEDSAVYLCASSTGLAGRDTGELFFGEGSRLTVL.